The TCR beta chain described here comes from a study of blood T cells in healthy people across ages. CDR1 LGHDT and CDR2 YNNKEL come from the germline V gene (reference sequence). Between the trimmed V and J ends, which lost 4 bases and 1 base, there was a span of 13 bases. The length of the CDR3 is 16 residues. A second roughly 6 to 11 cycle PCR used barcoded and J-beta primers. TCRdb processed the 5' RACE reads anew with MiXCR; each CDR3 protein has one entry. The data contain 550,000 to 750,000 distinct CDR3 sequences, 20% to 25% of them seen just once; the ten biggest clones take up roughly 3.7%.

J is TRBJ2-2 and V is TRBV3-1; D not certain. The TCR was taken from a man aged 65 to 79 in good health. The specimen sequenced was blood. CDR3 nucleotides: TGTGCCAGCAGCCTAATCCCGACGGGGAACACCGGGGAGCTGTTTTTT. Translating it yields CASSLIPTGNTGELFF. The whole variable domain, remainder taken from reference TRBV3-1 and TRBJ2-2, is DTAVSQTPKYLVTQMGNDKSIKCEQNLGHDTMYWYKQDSKKFLKIMFSYNNKELIINETVPNRFSPKSPDKAHLNLHINSLELGDSAVYFCASSLIPTGNTGELFFGEGSRLTVL.